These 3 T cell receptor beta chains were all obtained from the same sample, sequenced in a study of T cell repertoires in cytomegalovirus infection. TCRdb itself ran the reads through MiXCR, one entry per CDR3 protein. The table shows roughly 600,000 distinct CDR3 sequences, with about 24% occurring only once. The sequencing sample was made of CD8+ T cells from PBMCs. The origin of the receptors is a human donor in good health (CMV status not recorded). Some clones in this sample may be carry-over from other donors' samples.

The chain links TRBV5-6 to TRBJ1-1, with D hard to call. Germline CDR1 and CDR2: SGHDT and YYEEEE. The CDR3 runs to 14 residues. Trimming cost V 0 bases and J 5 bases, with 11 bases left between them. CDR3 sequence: CASSLVTGVTEAFF. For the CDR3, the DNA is TGTGCCAGCAGCTTGGTCACGGGAGTTACTGAAGCTTTCTTT.

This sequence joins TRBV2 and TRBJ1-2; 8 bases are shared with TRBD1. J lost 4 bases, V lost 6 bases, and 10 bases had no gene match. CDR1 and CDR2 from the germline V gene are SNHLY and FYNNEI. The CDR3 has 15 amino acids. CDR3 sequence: CASSGGDRRIYGYTF. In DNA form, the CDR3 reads TGTGCCAGCAGCGGCGGGGACAGGAGAATCTATGGCTACACCTTC.

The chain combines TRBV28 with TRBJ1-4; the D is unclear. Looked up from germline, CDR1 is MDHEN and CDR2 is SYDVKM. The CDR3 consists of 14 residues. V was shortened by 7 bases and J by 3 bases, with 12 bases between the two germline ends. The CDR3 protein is CASTLSWANEKLFF. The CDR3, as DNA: TGTGCCAGCACCCTAAGCTGGGCTAATGAAAAACTGTTTTTT.